The clone carrying this T cell receptor beta chain has a count of ten or more. Its antigen is not identified. These data originate in a study of regulatory T cells in long-lasting Graves disease. The germline V gene encodes CDR1 SGHAT and CDR2 FQNNGV. V was cut by 4 bases and J by 5 bases, with 18 bases left in between. The CDR3 length is 16 residues. Regarding the study as a whole: There were preferences for TRBV28, TRBJ1-2 and TRBJ2-5 in persistent disease.

Assembly of TCR beta libraries relied on iRepertoire HTBI primers together with Arm-PCR of CDR3 regions. TCRdb fed the multiplex PCR reads into MiXCR, producing one record per CDR3 protein. The sample includes a few hundred thousand distinct CDR3 sequences, roughly 25% of them seen just once. Time point described: persistent/refractory GD, antithyroid drugs over 5 years with positive TRAb. PBMC-derived RNA was used for the TCR library. This specimen was peripheral blood mononuclear cells (PBMCs), taken when the disease was refractory, from a patient treated with antithyroid drugs. The clonotype was recovered from a woman aged 35 to 49 with Graves disease. The rearrangement joins TRBV11-2 to TRBJ2-4; D perhaps matches TRBD1 (6 bases). CDR3 protein: CASSYLRGSLENIQYF. CDR3 DNA sequence: TGTGCCAGCAGCTACTTAAGGGGGTCTTTGGAAAACATTCAGTACTTC. Together with reference TRBV11-2 and TRBJ2-4, the CDR3 gives the full variable domain: EAGVAQSPRYKIIEKRQSVAFWCNPISGHATLYWYQQILGQGPKLLIQFQNNGVVDDSQLPKDRFSAERLKGVDSTLKIQPAKLEDSAVYLCASSYLRGSLENIQYFGAGTRLSVL.